This T cell receptor beta chain was identified in a study of T cell responses to AZD1222 COVID-19 vaccine. As for the study in general: Second-dose timings of about 4 or about 12 weeks were pooled. General study results and limits: Spike-specific TCR breadth rose after two AZD1222 doses, and depth rose as well. Samples come after the peak T cell response, not at day 14. There were mostly white British donors and more females than males, and clonal diversity was possibly underestimated.

Of note for this clone: Its target is not known.

V lost 2 bases and J lost 6, with 10 bases in between. This CDR3 spans 14 amino acids. Germline loops: CDR1 LNHNV, CDR2 YYDKDF (reference sequence). The protocol was immunoSEQ multiplex PCR, while the TCRdb copy is restricted to in-frame clones and leaves out a portion. The data contain 150,000 to 200,000 clones, approximately 95% of them seen just once; the ten biggest clones take up 3.9%. This chain connects TRBV15 to TRBJ1-4; TRBD1 might be the D (5 bases). The specimen comprised peripheral blood, sampled on day 0 of AZD1222 vaccination. The receptor was derived from an adult in good health. CDR3 sequence (DNA): TGTGCCACCAGCAGACCGGGACCCCATGAAAAACTGTTTTTT. As protein: CATSRPGPHEKLFF.